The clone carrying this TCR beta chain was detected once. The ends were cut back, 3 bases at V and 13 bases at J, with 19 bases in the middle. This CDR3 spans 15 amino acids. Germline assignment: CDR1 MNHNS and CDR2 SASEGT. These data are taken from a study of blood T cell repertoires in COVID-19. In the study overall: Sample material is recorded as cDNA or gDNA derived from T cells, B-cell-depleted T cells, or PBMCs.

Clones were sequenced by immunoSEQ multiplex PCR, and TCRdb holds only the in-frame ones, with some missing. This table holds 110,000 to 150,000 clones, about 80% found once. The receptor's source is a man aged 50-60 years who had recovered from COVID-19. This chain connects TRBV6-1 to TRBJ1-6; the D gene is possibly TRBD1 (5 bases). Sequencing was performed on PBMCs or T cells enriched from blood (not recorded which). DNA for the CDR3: TGTGCCAGCAGTGACAGGGTGCCCCCACAGGATCCCCTCCACTTT. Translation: CASSDRVPPQDPLHF.